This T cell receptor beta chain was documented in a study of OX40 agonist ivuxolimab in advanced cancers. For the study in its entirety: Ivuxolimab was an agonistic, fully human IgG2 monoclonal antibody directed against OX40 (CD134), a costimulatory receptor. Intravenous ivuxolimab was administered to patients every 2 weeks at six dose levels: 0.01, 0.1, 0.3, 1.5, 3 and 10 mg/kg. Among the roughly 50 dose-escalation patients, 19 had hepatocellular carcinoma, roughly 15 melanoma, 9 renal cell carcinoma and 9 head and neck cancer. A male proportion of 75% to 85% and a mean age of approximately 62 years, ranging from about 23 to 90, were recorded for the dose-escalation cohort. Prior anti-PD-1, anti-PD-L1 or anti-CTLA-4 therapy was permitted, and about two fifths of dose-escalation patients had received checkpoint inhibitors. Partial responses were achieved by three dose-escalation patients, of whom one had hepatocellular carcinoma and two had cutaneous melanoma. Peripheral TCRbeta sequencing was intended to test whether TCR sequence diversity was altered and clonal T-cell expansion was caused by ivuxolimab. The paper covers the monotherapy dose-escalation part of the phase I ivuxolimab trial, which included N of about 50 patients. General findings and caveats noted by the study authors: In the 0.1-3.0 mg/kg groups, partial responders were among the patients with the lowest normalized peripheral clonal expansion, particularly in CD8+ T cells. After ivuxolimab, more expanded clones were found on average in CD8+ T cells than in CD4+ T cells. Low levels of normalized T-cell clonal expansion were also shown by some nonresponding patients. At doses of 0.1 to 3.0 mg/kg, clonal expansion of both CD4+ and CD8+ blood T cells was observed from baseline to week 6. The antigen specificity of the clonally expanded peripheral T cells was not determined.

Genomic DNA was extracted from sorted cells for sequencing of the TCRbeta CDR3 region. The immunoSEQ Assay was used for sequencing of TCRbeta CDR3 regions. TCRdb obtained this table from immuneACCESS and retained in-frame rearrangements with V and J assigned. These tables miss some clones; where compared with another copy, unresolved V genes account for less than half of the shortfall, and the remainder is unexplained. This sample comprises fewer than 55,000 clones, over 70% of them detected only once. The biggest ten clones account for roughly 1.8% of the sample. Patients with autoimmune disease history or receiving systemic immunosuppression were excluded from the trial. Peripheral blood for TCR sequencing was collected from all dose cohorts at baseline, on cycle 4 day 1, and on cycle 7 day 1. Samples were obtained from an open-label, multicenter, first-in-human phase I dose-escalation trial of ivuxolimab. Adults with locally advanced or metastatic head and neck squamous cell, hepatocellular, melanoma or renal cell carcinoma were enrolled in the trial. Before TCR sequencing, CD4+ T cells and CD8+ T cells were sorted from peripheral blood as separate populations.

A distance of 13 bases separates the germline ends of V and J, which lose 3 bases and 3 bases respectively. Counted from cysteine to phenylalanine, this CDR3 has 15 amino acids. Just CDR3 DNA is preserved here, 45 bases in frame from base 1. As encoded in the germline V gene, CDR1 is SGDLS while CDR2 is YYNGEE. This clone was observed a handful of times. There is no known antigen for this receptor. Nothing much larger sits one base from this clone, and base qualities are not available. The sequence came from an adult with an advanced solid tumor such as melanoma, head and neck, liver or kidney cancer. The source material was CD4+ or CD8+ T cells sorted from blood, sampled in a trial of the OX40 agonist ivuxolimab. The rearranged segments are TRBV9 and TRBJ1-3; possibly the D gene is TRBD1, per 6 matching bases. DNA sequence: TGTGCCAGCAGCGGGGACACCGGGAGTGGAAACACCATATATTTT. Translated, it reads CASSGDTGSGNTIYF.